The clone carrying this T cell receptor (beta chain) was counted ten times or more. CDR3 length equals 17 residues. Germline CDR1 and CDR2: SGHAT and FQNNGV. Trimming removed 0 bases at V and 0 bases at J, with 11 bases between. The data derive from a study of T-cell reconstitution after alpha-beta-depleted transplantation in children. Unique molecular identifiers were incorporated into the prepared TCRbeta library. TCRdb passed the PCR reads through MiXCR, listing each CDR3 protein once. Of around 370,000 distinct CDR3 sequences in the sample, about 16% were seen once. The specimen comprised PBMCs, mostly from graft donor cells, sampled 360 days after TCRalphabeta/CD19-depleted stem cell transplant. The chain links TRBV11-2 to TRBJ2-2; the D is unclear. This TCR was recovered from a male patient between 2 and 15 years old who had a stem cell transplant for acute lymphoblastic leukemia, so the T cells may come from the graft donor. CDR3 protein: CASSLEFWAANTGELFF. CDR3 in DNA: TGTGCCAGCAGCTTAGAATTTTGGGCAGCGAACACCGGGGAGCTGTTTTTT.